The clone carrying this T cell receptor (beta chain) was counted between two and nine times. Its specificity is not known. The data derive from a study of cytomegalovirus exposure and HLA in healthy donors. A multiplex PCR was run with 60 Vbeta primers and 13 Jbeta primers. Generated by immunoSEQ multiplex PCR, the TCRdb table keeps only in-frame clones and is missing some. The sample lists about 140,000 clones; roughly four fifths were seen once. Trimming took 3 bases from V and 2 from J; bases not matched to a gene: 13. Germline V lookup: CDR1 SNHLY, CDR2 FYNNEI. The CDR3 contains 19 residues. Study findings and constraints: Solely CMV serostatus was available to characterize immune exposure.

The receptor's source is a man aged 25-45 years in good health and CMV-seropositive. The source material was PBMCs. V gene TRBV2 combines with J gene TRBJ2-7; 13 bases line up with TRBD2. CDR3 region: CASSDAGLAGRAGTYEQYF. CDR3 sequence (DNA): TGTGCCAGCAGTGACGCGGGACTAGCGGGGAGAGCGGGGACCTACGAGCAGTACTTC.